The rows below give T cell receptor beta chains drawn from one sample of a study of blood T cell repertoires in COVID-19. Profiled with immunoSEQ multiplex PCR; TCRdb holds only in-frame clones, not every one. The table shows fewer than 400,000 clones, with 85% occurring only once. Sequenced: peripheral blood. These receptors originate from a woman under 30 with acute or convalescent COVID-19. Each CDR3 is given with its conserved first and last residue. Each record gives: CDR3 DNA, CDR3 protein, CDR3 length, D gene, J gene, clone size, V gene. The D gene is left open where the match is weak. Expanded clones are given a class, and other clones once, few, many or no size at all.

TGTGCCAGCAGCCAAGCACAGGGTAACTATGGCTACACCTTC CASSQAQGNYGYTF 14 . TRBJ1-2 . TRBV4-2
TGTGCCAGCAGCCCAATACTAGGGGGACATGAGCAGTTCTTC CASSPILGGHEQFF 14 . TRBJ2-1 . TRBV3-1/TRBV3-2
TGCAGCGTTGTCGGGTGGGGGGGCCCAAACACTGAAGCTTTCTTT CSVVGWGGPNTEAFF 15 . TRBJ1-1 . TRBV29-1
TGCGCCAGCAGTCGCCGGGACAAAGATTTCTACGAGCAGTACTTC CASSRRDKDFYEQYF 15 . TRBJ2-7 . TRBV23-1
TGCAGTGCTTTATACGAGCAGTACTTC CSALYEQYF 9 . TRBJ2-7 . TRBV20-1
TGTGCCAGCAGTCTCGGACAGATGAACACTGAAGCTTTCTTT CASSLGQMNTEAFF 14 . TRBJ1-1 once TRBV6-1
TGTGCCAGCAGTCGAGGGGCTAGCGGGAGATTGGCCACCGGGGAGCTGTTTTTT CASSRGASGRLATGELFF 18 TRBD2 TRBJ2-2 once TRBV27
TGCAGCGTTGTTACCAACATCAATCAGCCCCAGCATTTT CSVVTNINQPQHF 13 . TRBJ1-5 many TRBV29-1
TGTGCCATCAGTGAGTATAGGGGCGATAATCAGCCCCAGCATTTT CAISEYRGDNQPQHF 15 . TRBJ1-5 . TRBV10-3
TGTGCCAGCAGCTTCCCTGACAGGGGACGGCAGCCCCAGCATTTT CASSFPDRGRQPQHF 15 TRBD1 TRBJ1-5 once TRBV7-2
TGTGCCAGCTCGGACAGATACTATGGCTACACCTTC CASSDRYYGYTF 12 . TRBJ1-2 few TRBV27
TGCGCCAGCAGTCAATCCGGGGCAGCCTGGACAGGGGGCTGTCTTAGCACCGGGGAGCTGTTTTTT CASSQSGAAWTGGCLSTGELFF 22 TRBD1 TRBJ2-2 once TRBV23-1
TGTGCCAGCAGTTTCGACAGGGCCCCTTATGGGGTTGGCTACACCTTC CASSFDRAPYGVGYTF 16 TRBD1 TRBJ1-2 . TRBV27
TGTGCCAGCAGGGGCTCGACGGGACAGCCCCAGCATTTT CASRGSTGQPQHF 13 . TRBJ1-5 . TRBV28
TGTGCCAGTATGGGACAGTCGAATCAGCCCCAGCATTTT CASMGQSNQPQHF 13 TRBD1 TRBJ1-5 . TRBV19
TGCGCCAGCAGGGACAGTACCTACGAGCAGTACTTC CASRDSTYEQYF 12 . TRBJ2-7 once TRBV5-1
TGTGCCAGCAGTTTATTTGCTAAAAGTGGCTACACCTTC CASSLFAKSGYTF 13 . TRBJ1-2 . TRBV28
TGCGCCAGCAGCTTGGGCGGGAGGGCCTCCTACAATGAGCAGTTCTTC CASSLGGRASYNEQFF 16 TRBD2 TRBJ2-1 . TRBV5-1
TGTGCCAGCAGCCCCGCCGACAGGGTATCTCTAAACACCATATATTTT CASSPADRVSLNTIYF 16 TRBD1 TRBJ1-3 . TRBV4-2
TGTGCCAGCAGTTACGGGTACAGGGTCACTAATGAAAAACTGTTTTTT CASSYGYRVTNEKLFF 16 . TRBJ1-4 few TRBV6-5
TGTGCCAGCAGCGCGGGACGGGGCCGGAGGGAGCAGTACTTC CASSAGRGRREQYF 14 . TRBJ2-7 . TRBV7-2
TGTGCCAGCAGCTCCCGGACTAGCGGGAGTTGGTTCTTC CASSSRTSGSWFF 13 TRBD2 TRBJ2-1 . TRBV12-3/TRBV12-4
TGTGCCATCAGTGAGATCTCGGGACAGGAAGCTTTCTTT CAISEISGQEAFF 13 TRBD1 TRBJ1-1 . TRBV10-3
TGTGCCAGCAGACCCAACTCTCCGGTACGGGATACGCAGTATTTT CASRPNSPVRDTQYF 15 . TRBJ2-3 . TRBV3-1/TRBV3-2
TGCGCCAGCAGCCAAGGTGGCGGAACCTACGAGCAGTACTTC CASSQGGGTYEQYF 14 . TRBJ2-7 . TRBV4-1
TGTGCCAGCAGCTCAGTCCCAGCCGGGAATGAGCAGTTCTTC CASSSVPAGNEQFF 14 . TRBJ2-1 . TRBV7-9
TGTGCCAGCAGTGTAGCGGGGGGGAGCACAGATACGCAGTATTTT CASSVAGGSTDTQYF 15 TRBD2 TRBJ2-3 . TRBV2
TGCGCCAGCAGCTACGGGTCCACCTTCAATGAGCAGTTCTTC CASSYGSTFNEQFF 14 . TRBJ2-1 . TRBV5-1
TGTGCCAGTACCCTGAGCCCACGCCTACAGGGACAGCAGTTCTTC CASTLSPRLQGQQFF 15 . TRBJ2-1 . TRBV19
TGTGCCAGCAGCGAACAGACAGGCCGGTTCGGCTACACCTTC CASSEQTGRFGYTF 14 . TRBJ1-2 . TRBV5-4
TGTGCCAGCAGTGGGATAGCGGGGGGCTTGTCGGACGAGCAGTACTTC CASSGIAGGLSDEQYF 16 TRBD2 TRBJ2-7 . TRBV27
TGTGCCAGCAGTTCCAATCTGAACACTGAAGCTTTCTTT CASSSNLNTEAFF 13 . TRBJ1-1 . TRBV6-5
TGTGCCAGCAGCTCCCGGTTACAGGACAGCTCTGGAAACACCATATATTTT CASSSRLQDSSGNTIYF 17 . TRBJ1-3 . TRBV7-8
TGTGCCAGCAGGTACATAGCGAACACTGAAGCTTTCTTT CASRYIANTEAFF 13 . TRBJ1-1 . TRBV12-3/TRBV12-4
TGTGCCAGCAGCGTCCGGACAGGACCCTACGAGCAGTACTTC CASSVRTGPYEQYF 14 TRBD1 TRBJ2-7 . TRBV6-5
TGTGCCAGCGGGAAAAGCGGGGGCCAAGAGACCCAGTACTTC CASGKSGGQETQYF 14 TRBD2 TRBJ2-5 . TRBV3-1/TRBV3-2
TGTGCCAGTAGTTCCGGACTAGCGGGACAAACAGATACGCAGTATTTT CASSSGLAGQTDTQYF 16 TRBD2 TRBJ2-3 . TRBV19
TGCGCCAGCAGCTTGTTGGGGACAGTCCCAACCGAGCAGTACTTC CASSLLGTVPTEQYF 15 TRBD1 TRBJ2-7 . TRBV5-1
TGTGCCAGCAGCGTAGATCCCGGACAGGGGTACGAGCAGTACTTC CASSVDPGQGYEQYF 15 TRBD1 TRBJ2-7 . TRBV9
TGTGCCAGCGGCCTCCGGGACAGGGGTTCATACGAGCAGTACTTC CASGLRDRGSYEQYF 15 TRBD1 TRBJ2-7 . TRBV6-5
TGCGCCAGCAGCTTGGAGGGGCCAGATTCACCCCTCCACTTT CASSLEGPDSPLHF 14 . TRBJ1-6 . TRBV5-1
TGTGCCAGCAGCCAAGAATTCGTTTTAGCCGCCAGCCGGGAGACCCAGTACTTC CASSQEFVLAASRETQYF 18 . TRBJ2-5 . TRBV3-1/TRBV3-2